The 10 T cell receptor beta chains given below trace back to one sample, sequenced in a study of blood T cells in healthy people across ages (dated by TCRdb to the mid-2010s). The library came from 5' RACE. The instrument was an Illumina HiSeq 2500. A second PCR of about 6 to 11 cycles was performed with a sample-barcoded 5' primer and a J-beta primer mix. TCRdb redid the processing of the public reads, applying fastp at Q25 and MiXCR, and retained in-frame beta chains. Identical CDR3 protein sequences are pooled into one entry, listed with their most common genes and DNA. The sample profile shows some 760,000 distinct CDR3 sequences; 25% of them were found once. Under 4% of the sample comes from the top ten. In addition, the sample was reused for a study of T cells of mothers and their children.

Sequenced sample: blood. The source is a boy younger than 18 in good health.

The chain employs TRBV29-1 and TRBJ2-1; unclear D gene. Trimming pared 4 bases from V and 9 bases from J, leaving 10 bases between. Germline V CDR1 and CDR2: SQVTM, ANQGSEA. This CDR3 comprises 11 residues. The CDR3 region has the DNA TGCAGCGTTGTGTCTGTTCCTGAGCAGTTCTTC. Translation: CSVVSVPEQFF.

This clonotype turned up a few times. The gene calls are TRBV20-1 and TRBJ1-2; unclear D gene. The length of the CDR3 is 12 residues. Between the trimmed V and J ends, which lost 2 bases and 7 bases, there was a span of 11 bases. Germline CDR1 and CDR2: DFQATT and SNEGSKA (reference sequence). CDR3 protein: CSARTGQTGYTF. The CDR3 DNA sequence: TGCAGTGCTAGAACTGGCCAGACTGGCTACACCTTC.

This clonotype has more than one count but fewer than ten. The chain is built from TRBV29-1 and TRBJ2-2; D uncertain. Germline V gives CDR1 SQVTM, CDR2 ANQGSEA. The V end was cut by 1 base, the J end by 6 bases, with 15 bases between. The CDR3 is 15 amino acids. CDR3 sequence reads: CSVEVGPMVSGELFF. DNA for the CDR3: TGCAGCGTTGAAGTTGGCCCGATGGTATCCGGGGAGCTGTTTTTT.

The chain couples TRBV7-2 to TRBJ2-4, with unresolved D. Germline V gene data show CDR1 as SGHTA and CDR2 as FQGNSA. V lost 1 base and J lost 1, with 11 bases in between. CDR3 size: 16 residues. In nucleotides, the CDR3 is TGTGCCAGCAGCTTAGAAGCTGACGGGGCCAAAAACATTCAGTACTTC. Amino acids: CASSLEADGAKNIQYF.

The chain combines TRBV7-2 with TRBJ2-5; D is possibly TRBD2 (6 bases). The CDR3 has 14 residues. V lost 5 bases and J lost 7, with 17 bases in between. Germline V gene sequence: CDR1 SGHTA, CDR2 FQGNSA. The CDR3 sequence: CASSQDVNGGTQYF. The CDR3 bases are TGTGCCAGCAGCCAGGACGTCAACGGGGGGACCCAGTACTTC.

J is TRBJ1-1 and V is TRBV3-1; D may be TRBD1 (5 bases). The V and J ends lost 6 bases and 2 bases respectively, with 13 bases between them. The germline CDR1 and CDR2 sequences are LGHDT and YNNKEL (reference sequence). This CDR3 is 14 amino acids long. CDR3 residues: CASRPGGVNTEAFF. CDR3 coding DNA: TGTGCCAGCAGGCCCGGAGGGGTAAACACTGAAGCTTTCTTT.

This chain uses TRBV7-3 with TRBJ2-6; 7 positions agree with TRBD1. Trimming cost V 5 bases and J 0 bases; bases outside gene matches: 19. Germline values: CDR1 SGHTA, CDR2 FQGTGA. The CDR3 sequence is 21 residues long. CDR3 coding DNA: TGTGCCAGCAGCCGCGACCCATCCTACAGGGGATTGAGCTCTGGGGCCAACGTCCTGACTTTC. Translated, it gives CASSRDPSYRGLSSGANVLTF.

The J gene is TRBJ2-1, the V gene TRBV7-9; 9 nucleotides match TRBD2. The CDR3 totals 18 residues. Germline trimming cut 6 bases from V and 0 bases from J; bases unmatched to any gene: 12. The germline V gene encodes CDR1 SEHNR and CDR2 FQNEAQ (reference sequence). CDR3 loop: CASSRMTSGEVSYNEQFF. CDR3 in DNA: TGTGCCAGCAGTCGTATGACTAGCGGAGAGGTCTCCTACAATGAGCAGTTCTTC.

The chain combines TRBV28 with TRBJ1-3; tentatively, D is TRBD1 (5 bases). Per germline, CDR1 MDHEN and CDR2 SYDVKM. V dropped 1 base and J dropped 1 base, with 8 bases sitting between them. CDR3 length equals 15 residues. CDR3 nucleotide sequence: TGTGCCAGCAGTTTATATCAGGGATCTGGAAACACCATATATTTT. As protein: CASSLYQGSGNTIYF.

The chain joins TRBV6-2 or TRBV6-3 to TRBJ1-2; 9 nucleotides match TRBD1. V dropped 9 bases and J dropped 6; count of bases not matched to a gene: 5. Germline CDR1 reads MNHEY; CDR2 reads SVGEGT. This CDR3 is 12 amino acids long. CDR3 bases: TGTGCCAGTCGGACAGGGGAAAATGGCTACACCTTC. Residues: CASRTGENGYTF.